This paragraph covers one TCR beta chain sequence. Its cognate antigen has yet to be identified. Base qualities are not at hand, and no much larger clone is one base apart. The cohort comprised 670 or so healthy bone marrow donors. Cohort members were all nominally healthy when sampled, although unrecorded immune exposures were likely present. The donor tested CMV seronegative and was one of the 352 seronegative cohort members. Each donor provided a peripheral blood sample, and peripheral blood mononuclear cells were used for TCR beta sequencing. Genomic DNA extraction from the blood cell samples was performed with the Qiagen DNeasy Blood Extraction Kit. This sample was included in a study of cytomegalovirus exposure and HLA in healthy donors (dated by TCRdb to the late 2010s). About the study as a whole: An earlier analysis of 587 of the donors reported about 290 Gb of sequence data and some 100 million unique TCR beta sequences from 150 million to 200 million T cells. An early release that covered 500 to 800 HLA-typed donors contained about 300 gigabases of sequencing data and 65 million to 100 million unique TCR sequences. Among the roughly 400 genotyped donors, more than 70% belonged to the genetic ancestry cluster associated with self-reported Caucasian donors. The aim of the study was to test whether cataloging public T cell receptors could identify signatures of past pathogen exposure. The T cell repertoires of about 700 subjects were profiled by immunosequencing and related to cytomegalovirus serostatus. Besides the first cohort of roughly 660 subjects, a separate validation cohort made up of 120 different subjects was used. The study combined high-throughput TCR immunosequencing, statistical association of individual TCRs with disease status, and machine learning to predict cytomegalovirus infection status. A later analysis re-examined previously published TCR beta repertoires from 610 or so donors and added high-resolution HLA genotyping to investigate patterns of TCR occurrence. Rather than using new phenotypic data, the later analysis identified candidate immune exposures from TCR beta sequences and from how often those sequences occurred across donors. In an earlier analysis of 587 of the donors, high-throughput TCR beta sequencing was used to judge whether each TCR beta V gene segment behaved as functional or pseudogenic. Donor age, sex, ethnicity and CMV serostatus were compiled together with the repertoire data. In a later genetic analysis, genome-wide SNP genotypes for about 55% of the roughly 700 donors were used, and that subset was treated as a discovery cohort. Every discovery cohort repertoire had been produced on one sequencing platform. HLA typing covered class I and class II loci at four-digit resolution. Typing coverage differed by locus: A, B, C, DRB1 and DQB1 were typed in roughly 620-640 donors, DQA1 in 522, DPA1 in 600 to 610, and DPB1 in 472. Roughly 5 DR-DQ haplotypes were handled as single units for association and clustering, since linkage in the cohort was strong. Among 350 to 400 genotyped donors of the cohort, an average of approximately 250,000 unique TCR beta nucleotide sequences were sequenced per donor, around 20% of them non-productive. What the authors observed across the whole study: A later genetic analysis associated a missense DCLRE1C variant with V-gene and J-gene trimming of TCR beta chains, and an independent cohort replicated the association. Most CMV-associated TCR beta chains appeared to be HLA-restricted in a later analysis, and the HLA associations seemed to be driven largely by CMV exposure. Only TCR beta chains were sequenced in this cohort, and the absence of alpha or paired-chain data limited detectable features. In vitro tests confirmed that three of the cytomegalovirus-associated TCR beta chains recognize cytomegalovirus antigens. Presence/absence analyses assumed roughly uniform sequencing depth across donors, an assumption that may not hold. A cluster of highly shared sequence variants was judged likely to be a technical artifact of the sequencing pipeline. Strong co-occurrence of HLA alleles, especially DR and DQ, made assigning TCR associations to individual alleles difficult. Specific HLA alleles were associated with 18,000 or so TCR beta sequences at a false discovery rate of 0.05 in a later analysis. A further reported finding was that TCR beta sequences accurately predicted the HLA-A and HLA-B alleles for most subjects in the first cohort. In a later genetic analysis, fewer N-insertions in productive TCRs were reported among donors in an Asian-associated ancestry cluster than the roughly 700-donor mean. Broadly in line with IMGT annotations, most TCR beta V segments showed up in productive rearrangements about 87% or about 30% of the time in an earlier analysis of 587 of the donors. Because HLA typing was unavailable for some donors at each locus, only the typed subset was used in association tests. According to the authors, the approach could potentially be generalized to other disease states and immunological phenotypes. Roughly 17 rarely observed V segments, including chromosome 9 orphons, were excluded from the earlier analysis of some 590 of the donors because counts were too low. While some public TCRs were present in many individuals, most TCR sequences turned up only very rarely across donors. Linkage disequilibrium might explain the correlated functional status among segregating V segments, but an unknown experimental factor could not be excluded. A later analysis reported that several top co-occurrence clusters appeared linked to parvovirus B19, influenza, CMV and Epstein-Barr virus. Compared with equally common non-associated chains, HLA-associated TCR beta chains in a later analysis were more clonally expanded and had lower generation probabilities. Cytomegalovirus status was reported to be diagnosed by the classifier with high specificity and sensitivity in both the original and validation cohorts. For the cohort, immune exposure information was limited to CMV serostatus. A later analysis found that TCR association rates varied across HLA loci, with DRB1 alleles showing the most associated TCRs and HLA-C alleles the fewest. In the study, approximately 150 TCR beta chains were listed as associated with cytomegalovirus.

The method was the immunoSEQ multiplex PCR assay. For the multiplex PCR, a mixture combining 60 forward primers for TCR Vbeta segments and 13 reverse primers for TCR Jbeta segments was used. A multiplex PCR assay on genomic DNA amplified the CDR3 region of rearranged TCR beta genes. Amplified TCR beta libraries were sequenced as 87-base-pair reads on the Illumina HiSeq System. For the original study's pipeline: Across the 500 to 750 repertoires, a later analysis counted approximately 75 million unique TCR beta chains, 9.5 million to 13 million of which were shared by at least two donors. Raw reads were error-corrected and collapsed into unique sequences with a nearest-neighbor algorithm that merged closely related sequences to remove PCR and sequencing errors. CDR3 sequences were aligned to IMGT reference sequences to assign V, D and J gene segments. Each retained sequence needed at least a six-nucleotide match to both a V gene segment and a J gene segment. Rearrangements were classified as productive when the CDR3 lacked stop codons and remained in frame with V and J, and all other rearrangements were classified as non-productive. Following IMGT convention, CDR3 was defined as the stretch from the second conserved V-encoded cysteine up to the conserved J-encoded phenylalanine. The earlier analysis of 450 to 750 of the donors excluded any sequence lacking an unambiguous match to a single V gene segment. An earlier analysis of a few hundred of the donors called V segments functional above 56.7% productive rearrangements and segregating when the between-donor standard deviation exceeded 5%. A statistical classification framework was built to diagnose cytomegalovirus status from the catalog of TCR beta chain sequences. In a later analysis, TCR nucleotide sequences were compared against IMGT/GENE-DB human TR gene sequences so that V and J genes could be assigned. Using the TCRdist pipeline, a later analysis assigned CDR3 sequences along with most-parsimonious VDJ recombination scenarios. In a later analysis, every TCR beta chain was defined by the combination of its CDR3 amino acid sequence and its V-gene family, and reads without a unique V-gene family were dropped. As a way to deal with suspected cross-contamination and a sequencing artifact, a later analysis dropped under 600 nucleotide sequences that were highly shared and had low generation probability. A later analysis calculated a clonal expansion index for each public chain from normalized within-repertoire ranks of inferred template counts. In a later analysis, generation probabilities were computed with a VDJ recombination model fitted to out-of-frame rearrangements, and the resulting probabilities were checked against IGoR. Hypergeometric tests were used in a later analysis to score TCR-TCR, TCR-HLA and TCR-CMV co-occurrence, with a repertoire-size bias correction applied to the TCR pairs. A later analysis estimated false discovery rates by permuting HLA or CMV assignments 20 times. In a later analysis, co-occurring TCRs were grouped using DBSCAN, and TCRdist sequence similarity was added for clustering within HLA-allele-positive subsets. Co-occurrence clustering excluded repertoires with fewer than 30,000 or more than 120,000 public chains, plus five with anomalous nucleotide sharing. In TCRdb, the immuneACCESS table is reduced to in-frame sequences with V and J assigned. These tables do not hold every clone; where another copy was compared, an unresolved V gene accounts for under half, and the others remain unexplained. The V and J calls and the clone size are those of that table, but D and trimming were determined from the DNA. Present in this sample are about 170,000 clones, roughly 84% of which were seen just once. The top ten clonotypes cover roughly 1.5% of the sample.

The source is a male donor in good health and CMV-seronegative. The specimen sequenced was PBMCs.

The CDR3 in this case is CASSRPAGGNQPQHF. The nucleotide sequence is TGTGCCAGCAGCCGCCCCGCGGGAGGCAATCAGCCCCAGCATTTT. The chain is encoded by TRBV28 joined to TRBJ1-5, with no confident D gene call. The CDR3 holds 15 amino acids from the cysteine to the phenylalanine. Only the CDR3 portion is preserved as DNA: 45 bases, with reading frame beginning at the first base. V and J lose 6 bases and 2 bases, and a span of 14 bases separates them. According to the germline V gene, CDR1 reads MDHEN and CDR2 reads SYDVKM.